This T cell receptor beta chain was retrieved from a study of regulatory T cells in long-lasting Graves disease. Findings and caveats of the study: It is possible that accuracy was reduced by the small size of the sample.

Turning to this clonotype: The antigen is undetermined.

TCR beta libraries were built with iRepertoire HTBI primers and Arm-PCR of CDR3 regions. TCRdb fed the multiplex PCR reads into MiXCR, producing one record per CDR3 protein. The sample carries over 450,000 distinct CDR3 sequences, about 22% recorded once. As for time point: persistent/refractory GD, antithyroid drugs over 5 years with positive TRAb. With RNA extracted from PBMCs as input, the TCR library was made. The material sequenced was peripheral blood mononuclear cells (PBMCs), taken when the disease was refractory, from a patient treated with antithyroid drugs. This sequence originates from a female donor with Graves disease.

CDR3 sequence reads: CASSRNSGGTEAFF. The CDR3 DNA reads as TGTGCCAGCAGCCGTAACAGTGGGGGGACTGAAGCTTTCTTT. The rearrangement links TRBV3-1 to TRBJ1-1, with D possibly matching TRBD1 (5 bases). Trimming removed 4 bases from V and 5 bases from J, with 14 bases in between. This CDR3 spans 14 amino acids. The germline V gene encodes CDR1 LGHDT and CDR2 YNNKEL (reference sequence).